A single T cell receptor beta chain is shown here with its context. Its antigen is still unknown. The data derive from a study of cytomegalovirus exposure and HLA in healthy donors. Study-wide findings and caveats: Later analysis placed DRB1 highest and HLA-C lowest in TCR association rates, which differed by HLA locus.

The CDR3 extends over 16 amino acids. Germline CDR1 is SGDLS and CDR2 is YYNGEE. V was clipped by 4 bases and J by 3 bases, with 18 bases between them. Primers: 60 Vbeta forward and 13 Jbeta reverse. Profiled with immunoSEQ multiplex PCR; TCRdb holds only in-frame clones, not every one. The sample shows about 190,000 clones, less than 85% of them seen only once. The TCR comes from a man between 25 and 39 years old in good health and CMV-seropositive. V usage is TRBV9 and J usage is TRBJ2-3; a weak D match, TRBD1 (6 bases). The sample taken for sequencing was PBMCs. CDR3 in amino acids: CASSRTRAQGTDTQYF. CDR3 coding DNA: TGTGCCAGCAGCCGAACTCGGGCCCAGGGGACAGATACGCAGTATTTT.